The clone carrying this T cell receptor beta chain was counted many times. The antigen remains unidentified. TCRdb fed the 5' RACE reads into MiXCR, producing one record per CDR3 protein. The sample carries 78,000 or so distinct CDR3 sequences, around 7.7% recorded once. The sample belongs to a study of T cells after yellow fever vaccination. As for the study in general: Researchers used SMART-Seq v4 Ultra Low Input to prepare fractions that had low cell numbers. Study-level results: The presence of abundant clonotypes contaminating from the bulk population was possible in FACS-sorted repertoires.

The V gene's germline CDR1 is ENHRY and CDR2 SYGVKD. Between the trimmed V and J ends, which lost 0 bases and 2 bases, there was a span of 8 bases. The CDR3 runs to 14 residues. This receptor was identified in a man between 18 and 29 years old who received the YFV17D yellow fever vaccine. Source: CD8+ T cells sorted from PBMCs, taken around 10 days after the first yellow fever vaccination. The V and J genes are TRBV10-3 and TRBJ2-7; no clear D. The DNA for the CDR3 is TGTGCCATCAGTGAGTCCTGGGCCACCTACGAGCAGTACGTC. It encodes CAISESWATYEQYV.